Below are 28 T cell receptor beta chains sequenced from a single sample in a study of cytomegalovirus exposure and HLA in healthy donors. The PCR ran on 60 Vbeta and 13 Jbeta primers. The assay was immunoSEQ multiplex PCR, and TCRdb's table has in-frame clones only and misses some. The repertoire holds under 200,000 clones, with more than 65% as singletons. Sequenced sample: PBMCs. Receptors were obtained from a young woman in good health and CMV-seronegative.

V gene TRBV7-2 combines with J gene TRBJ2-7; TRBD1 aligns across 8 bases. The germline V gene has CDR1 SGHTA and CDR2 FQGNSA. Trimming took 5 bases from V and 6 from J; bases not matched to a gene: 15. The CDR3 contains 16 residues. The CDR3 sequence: CASSTTSGTGLIEQYF. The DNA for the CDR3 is TGTGCCAGCAGCACGACCTCCGGGACAGGTCTTATCGAGCAGTACTTC.

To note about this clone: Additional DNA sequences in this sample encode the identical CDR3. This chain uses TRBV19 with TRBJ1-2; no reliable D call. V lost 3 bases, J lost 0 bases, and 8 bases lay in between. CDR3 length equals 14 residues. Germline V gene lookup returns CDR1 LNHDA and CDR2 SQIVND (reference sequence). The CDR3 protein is CASSMGRTNYGYTF. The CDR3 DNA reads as TGTGCCAGTAGTATGGGGAGGACTAACTATGGCTACACCTTC.

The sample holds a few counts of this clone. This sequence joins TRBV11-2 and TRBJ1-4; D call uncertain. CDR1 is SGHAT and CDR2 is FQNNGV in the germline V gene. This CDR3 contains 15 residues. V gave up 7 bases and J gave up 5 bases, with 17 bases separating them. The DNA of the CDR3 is TGTGCCAGCAATCAAAATGGACGGGGAAATGAAAAACTGTTTTTT. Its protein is CASNQNGRGNEKLFF.

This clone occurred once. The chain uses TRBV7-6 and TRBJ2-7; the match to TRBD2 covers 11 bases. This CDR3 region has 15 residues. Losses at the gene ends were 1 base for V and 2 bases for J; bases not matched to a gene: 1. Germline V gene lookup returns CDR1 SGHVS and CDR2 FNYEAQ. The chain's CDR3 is CASSLEGLAAYEQYF. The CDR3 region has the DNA TGTGCCAGCAGCTTAGAGGGACTAGCGGCCTACGAGCAGTACTTC.

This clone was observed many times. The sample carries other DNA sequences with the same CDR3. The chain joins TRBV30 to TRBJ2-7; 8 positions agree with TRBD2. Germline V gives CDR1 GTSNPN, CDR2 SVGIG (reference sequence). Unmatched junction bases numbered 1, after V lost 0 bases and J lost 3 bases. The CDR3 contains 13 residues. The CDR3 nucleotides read TGTGCCTGGAGTGTTAGCGGGAACTACGAGCAGTACTTC. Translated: CAWSVSGNYEQYF.

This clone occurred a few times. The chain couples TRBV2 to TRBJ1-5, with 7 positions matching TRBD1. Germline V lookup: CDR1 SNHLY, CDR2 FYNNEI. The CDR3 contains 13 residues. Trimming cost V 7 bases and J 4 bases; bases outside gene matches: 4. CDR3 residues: CASIDRENQPQHF. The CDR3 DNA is TGTGCCAGCATAGACAGGGAAAATCAGCCCCAGCATTTT.

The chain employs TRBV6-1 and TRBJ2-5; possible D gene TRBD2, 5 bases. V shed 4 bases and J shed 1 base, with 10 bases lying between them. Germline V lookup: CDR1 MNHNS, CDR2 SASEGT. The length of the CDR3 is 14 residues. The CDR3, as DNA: TGTGCCAGCAGTGGGATGGAGGCCCAAGAGACCCAGTACTTC. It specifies CASSGMEAQETQYF.

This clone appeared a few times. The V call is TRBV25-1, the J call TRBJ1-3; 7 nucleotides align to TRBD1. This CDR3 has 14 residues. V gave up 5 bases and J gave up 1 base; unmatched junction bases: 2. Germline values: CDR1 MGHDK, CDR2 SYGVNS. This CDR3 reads CASSNRGSGNTIYF. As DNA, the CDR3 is TGTGCCAGCAGTAACAGGGGATCTGGAAACACCATATATTTT.

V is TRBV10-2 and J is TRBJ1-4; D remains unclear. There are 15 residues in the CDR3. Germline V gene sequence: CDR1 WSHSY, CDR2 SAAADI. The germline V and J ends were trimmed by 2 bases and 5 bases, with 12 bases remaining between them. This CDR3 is CASSEPDSGNEKLFF. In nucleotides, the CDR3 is TGCGCCAGCAGTGAGCCCGATTCGGGGAATGAAAAACTGTTTTTT.

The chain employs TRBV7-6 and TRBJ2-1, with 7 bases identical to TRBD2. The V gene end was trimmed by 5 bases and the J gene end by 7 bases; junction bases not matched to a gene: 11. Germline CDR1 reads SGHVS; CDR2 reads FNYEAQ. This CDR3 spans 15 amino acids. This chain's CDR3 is CASSPQAGRSNEQFF. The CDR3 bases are TGTGCCAGCAGCCCTCAAGCGGGACGATCAAATGAGCAGTTCTTC.

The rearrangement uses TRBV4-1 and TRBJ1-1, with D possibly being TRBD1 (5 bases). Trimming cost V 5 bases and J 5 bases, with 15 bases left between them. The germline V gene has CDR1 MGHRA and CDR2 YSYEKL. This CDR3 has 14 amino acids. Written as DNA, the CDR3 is TGCGCCAGCAGCGTTGGGACGGGAGGTACTGAAGCTTTCTTT. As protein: CASSVGTGGTEAFF.

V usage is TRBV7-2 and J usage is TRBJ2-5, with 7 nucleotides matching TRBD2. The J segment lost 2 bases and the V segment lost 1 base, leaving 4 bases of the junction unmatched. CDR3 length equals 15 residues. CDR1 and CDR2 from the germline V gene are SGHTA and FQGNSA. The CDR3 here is CASSLVSGTQETQYF. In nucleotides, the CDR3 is TGTGCCAGCAGCTTAGTCAGCGGGACTCAAGAGACCCAGTACTTC.

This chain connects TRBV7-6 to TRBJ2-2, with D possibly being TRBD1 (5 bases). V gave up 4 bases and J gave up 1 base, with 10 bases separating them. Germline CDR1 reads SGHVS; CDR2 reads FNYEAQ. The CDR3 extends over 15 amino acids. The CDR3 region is CASSSYGQNTGELFF. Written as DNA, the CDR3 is TGTGCCAGCAGCTCATACGGACAGAACACCGGGGAGCTGTTTTTT.

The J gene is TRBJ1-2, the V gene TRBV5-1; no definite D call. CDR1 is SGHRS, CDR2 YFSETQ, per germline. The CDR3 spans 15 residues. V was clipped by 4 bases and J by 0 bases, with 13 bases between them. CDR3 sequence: CASSLRAGTNYGYTF. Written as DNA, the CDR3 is TGCGCCAGCAGCCTGCGGGCTGGTACTAACTATGGCTACACCTTC.

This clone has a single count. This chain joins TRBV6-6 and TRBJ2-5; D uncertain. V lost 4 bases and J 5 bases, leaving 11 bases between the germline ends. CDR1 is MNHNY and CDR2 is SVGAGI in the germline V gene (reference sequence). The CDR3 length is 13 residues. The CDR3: CASSLIRSETQYF. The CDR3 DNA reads TGTGCCAGCAGTTTGATACGGAGCGAGACCCAGTACTTC.

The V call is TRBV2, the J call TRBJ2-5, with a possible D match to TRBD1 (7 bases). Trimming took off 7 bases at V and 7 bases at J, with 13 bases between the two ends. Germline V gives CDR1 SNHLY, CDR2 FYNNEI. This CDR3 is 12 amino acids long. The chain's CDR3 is CASMEGAVTQYF. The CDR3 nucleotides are TGTGCCAGCATGGAGGGGGCGGTGACCCAGTACTTC. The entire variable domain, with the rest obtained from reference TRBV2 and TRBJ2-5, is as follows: EPEVTQTPSHQVTQMGQEVILRCVPISNHLYFYWYRQILGQKVEFLVSFYNNEISEKSEIFDDQFSVERPDGSNFTLKIRSTKLEDSAMYFCASMEGAVTQYFGPGTRLLVL.

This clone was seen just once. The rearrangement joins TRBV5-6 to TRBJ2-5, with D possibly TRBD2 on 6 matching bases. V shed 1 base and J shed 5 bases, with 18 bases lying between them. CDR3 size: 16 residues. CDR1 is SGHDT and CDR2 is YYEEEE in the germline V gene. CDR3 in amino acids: CASSLYYPGVRETQYF. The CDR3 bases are TGTGCCAGCAGCTTGTATTACCCGGGAGTTAGGGAGACCCAGTACTTC.

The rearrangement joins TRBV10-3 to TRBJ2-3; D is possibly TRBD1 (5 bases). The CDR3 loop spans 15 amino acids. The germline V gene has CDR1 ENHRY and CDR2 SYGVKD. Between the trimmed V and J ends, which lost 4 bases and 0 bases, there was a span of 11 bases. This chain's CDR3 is CAISGDTGSTDTQYF. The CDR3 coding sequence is TGTGCCATCAGTGGAGATACAGGCAGCACAGATACGCAGTATTTT.

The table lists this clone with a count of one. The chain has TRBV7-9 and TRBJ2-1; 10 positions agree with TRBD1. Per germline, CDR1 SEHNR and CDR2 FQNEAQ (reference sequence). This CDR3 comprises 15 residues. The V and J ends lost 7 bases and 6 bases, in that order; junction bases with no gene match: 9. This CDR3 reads CASTHRDRGGNEQFF. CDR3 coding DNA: TGTGCCAGCACCCACCGGGACAGGGGTGGCAATGAGCAGTTCTTC.

The CDR3 region is CASSLGALLSGNTIYF. CDR3 DNA sequence: TGTGCCAGCAGCTTAGGGGCCCTTCTCTCTGGAAACACCATATATTTT. This sequence joins TRBV7-9 and TRBJ1-3; no clear D gene. Germline V lookup: CDR1 SEHNR, CDR2 FQNEAQ (reference sequence). The CDR3 extends over 16 amino acids. Trimming cost V 1 base and J 0 bases, with 10 bases left between them. Filled out from reference TRBV7-9 and TRBJ1-3, the complete variable domain reads DTGVSQNPRHKITKRGQNVTFRCDPISEHNRLYWYRQTLGQGPEFLTYFQNEAQLEKSRLLSDRFSAERPKGSFSTLEIQRTEQGDSAMYLCASSLGALLSGNTIYFGEGSWLTVV.

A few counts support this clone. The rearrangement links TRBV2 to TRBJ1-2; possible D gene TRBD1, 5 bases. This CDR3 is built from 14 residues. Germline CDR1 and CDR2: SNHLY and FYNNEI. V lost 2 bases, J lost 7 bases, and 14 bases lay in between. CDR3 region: CASSEWDSRGGYTF. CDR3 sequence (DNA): TGTGCCAGCAGTGAATGGGACTCCCGTGGTGGCTACACCTTC.

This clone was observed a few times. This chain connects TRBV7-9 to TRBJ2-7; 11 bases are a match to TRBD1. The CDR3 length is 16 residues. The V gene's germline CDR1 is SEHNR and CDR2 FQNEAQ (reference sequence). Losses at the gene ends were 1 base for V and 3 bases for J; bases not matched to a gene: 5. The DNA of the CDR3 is TGTGCCAGCAGCTTAGTGACGGGACAGGGGGACTACGAGCAGTACTTC. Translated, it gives CASSLVTGQGDYEQYF.

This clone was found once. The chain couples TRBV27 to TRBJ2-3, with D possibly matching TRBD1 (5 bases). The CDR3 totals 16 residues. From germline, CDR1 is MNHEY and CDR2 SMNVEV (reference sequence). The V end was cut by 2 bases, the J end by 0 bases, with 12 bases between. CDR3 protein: CASSLLWGPSTDTQYF. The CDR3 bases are TGTGCCAGCAGTTTACTCTGGGGCCCTAGCACAGATACGCAGTATTTT.

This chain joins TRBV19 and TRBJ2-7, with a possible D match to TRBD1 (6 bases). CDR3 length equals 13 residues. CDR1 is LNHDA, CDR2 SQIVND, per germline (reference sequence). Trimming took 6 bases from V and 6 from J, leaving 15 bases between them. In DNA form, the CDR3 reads TGTGCCAGTAGCTCCGGGACACCCGGCGAGCAGTACTTC. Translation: CASSSGTPGEQYF.

The chain's CDR3 is CASSQTRQGLTDTQYF. The DNA of the CDR3 is TGTGCCAGCAGCCAAACCAGACAGGGTCTCACAGATACGCAGTATTTT. The chain uses TRBV4-2 and TRBJ2-3; 7 nucleotides agree with TRBD1. The CDR3 runs to 16 residues. V was pared by 2 bases and J by 2 bases, with 7 bases of the junction left unmatched. CDR1 is LGHNA and CDR2 is YNFKEQ in the germline V gene.

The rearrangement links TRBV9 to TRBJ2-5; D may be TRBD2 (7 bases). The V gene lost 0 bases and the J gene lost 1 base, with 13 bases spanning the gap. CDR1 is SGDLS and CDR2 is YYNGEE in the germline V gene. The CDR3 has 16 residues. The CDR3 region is CASSVGMAGAQETQYF. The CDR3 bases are TGTGCCAGCAGCGTAGGAATGGCGGGGGCCCAAGAGACCCAGTACTTC.

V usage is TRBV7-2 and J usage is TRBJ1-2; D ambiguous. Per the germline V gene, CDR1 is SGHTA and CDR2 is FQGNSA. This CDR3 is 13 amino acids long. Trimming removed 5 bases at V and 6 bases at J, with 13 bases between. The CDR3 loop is CASSPSLGNGYTF. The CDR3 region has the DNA TGTGCCAGCAGCCCATCATTGGGCAATGGCTACACCTTC.

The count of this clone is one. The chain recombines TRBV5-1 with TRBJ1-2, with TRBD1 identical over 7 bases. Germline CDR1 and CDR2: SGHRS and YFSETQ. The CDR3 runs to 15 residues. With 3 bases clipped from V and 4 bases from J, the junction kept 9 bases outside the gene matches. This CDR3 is CASSSGRQGGYGYTF. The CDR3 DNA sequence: TGCGCCAGCAGCTCCGGTAGACAGGGCGGCTATGGCTACACCTTC.